This T cell receptor beta chain emerged from a study of T cells expressing NK-cell markers. Study summary: Sequencing covered eight donors, seven HCMV-seropositive and one seronegative. Study outcomes and limitations: CD8+ T cells in 5 or 6 donors included dominant NKG2C+ clonotypes at about 1.0-8%. A handful of donors showed these clonotypes also leading the CD3+CD56-NKG2C+ fraction.

What made the TCR beta cDNA was 5'RACE template switching with UMIs. For each CDR3 protein, TCRdb gives one entry from its re-call of the 5' RACE reads, without DNA. This listing includes 400,000 or so distinct CDR3 sequences. As concerns this clonotype: Its target is unknown.

Sequenced material: blood T cells: a sorted CD56 or NKG2C T cell subset, CD4+ or CD8+ T cells, or bulk PBMC T cells (not recorded which). The receptor was isolated from a woman between 50 and 59 years old in good health.

This chain's CDR3 is CASKGPLTPNYGYTF. The rearrangement uses TRBV19 and TRBJ1-2; the TCRdb call, TRBD1, lacks DNA for checking. Germline loops: CDR1 LNHDA, CDR2 SQIVND (reference sequence). This CDR3 region has 15 residues.